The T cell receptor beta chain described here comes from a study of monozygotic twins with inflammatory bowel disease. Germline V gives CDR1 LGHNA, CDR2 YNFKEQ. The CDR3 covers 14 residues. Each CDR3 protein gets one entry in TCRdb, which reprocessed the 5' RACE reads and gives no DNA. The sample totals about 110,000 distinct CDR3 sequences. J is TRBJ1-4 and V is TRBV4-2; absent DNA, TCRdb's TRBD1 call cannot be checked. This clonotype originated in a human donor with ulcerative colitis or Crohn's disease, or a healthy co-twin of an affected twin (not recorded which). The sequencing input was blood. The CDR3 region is CASSQDRQGEKLFF.